The 5 T cell receptor beta chains in this list originate from one sample, sequenced in a study of beta chain features in type 1 diabetes. Their cognate antigens are unknown. Whole-study results and caveats: Patients with Type 1 diabetes showed moderately but significantly shorter TCRB CDR3s in all four CD4+ subsets.

Reverse transcribing all isolated RNA meant expressed TCRB transcripts were sequenced. The data were produced by immunoSEQ multiplex PCR, yet TCRdb's version contains in-frame clones alone and is incomplete. The table has 25,000 to 30,000 clones, roughly 50% seen once; the top ten hold approximately 0.33%. Sequencing was carried out using stem cell memory CD4+ T cells from blood. Source of these receptors: a man aged 25 to 45 with type 1 diabetes.

The chain is built from TRBV9 and TRBJ2-1; D perhaps matches TRBD1 (6 bases). The CDR3 is 14 residues long. The germline gives CDR1 SGDLS, CDR2 YYNGEE. V lost 0 bases and J 8 bases, leaving 12 bases between the germline ends. As DNA, the CDR3 is TGTGCCAGCAGCGTAGGTGACAGGCGCTATGAGCAGTTCTTC. Encoded protein: CASSVGDRRYEQFF.

The sample holds a few counts of this clone. This rearrangement joins TRBV2 to TRBJ2-7; D gene unclear. V dropped 3 bases and J dropped 3 bases, with 12 bases sitting between them. Germline CDR1 SNHLY, CDR2 FYNNEI. The CDR3 length is 14 residues. The CDR3 DNA is TGTGCCAGCAGTGACGAGGTCCCCCACTACGAGCAGTACTTC. Its protein is CASSDEVPHYEQYF. The full variable domain, its missing parts supplied by reference TRBV2 and TRBJ2-7, is EPEVTQTPSHQVTQMGQEVILRCVPISNHLYFYWYRQILGQKVEFLVSFYNNEISEKSEIFDDQFSVERPDGSNFTLKIRSTKLEDSAMYFCASSDEVPHYEQYFGPGTRLTVT.

This clone has more than one count but fewer than ten. The genes are TRBV5-4 and TRBJ1-2; D gene uncertain. V was trimmed by 1 base and J by 0 bases, leaving 10 bases between them. This CDR3 region has 15 residues. In germline, CDR1 is SGHNT, CDR2 YYREEE (reference sequence). CDR3 protein: CASSLYGEANYGYTF. DNA for the CDR3: TGTGCCAGCAGCTTGTACGGGGAGGCTAACTATGGCTACACCTTC.

The rearrangement joins TRBV5-1 to TRBJ1-1; TRBD1 matches 7 bases. CDR1 and CDR2 (germline): SGHRS, YFSETQ. The CDR3 consists of 16 residues. V trimming: 7 bases; J trimming: 1 base; junction bases outside the gene matches: 13. The CDR3 loop is CASAWGQDRTNTEAFF. CDR3 sequence (DNA): TGCGCCAGCGCTTGGGGCCAGGACAGGACGAACACTGAAGCTTTCTTT.

This clone is a singleton in its sample. This chain uses TRBV11-2 with TRBJ1-1; D not resolved. Germline V CDR1 and CDR2: SGHAT, FQNNGV. The CDR3 totals 13 residues. The V end was cut by 0 bases, the J end by 3 bases, with 5 bases between. DNA for the CDR3: TGTGCCAGCAGCTTAGAGAGGGACACTGAAGCTTTCTTT. Translation gives CASSLERDTEAFF.